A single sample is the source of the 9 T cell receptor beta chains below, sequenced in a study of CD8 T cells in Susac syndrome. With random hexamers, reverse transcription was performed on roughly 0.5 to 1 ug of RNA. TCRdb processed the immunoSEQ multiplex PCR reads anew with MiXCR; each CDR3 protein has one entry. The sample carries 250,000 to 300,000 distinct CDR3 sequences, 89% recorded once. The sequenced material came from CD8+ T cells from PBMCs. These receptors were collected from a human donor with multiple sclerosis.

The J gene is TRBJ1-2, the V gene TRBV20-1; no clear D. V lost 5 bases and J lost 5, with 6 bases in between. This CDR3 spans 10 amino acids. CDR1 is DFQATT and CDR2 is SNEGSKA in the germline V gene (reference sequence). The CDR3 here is CSAPEYGYTF. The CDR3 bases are TGCAGTGCTCCAGAGTATGGCTACACCTTC.

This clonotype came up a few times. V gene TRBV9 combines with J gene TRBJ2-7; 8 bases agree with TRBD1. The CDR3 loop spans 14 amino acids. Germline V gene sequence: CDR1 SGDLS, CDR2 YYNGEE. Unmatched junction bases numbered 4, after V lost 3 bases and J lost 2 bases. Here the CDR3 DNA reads TGTGCCAGCAGCGGACAGGGGTCTGCCTACGAGCAGTACTTC. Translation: CASSGQGSAYEQYF. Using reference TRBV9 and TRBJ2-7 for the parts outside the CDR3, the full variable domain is DSGVTQTPKHLITATGQRVTLRCSPRSGDLSVYWYQQSLDQGLQFLIQYYNGEERAKGNILERFSAQQFPDLHSELNLSSLELGDSALYFCASSGQGSAYEQYFGPGTRLTVT.

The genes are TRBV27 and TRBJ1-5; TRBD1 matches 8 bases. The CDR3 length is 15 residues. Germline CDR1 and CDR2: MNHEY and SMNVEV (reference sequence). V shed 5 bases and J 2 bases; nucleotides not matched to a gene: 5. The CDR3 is CASSRTGGGNQPQHF. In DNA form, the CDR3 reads TGTGCCAGCAGTCGCACAGGGGGAGGCAATCAGCCCCAGCATTTT.

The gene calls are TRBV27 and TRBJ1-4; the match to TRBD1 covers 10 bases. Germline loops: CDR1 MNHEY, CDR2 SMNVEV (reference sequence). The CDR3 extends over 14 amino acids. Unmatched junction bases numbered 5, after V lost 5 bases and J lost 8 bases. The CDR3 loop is CASSAGQGSEKLFF. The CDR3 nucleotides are TGTGCCAGCAGTGCGGGACAGGGGAGCGAAAAACTGTTTTTT.

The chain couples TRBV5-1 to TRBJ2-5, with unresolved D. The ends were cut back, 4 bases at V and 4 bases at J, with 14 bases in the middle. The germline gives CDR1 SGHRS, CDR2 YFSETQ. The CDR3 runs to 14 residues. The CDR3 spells CASSHWPDGETQYF. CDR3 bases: TGCGCCAGCAGCCATTGGCCGGACGGAGAGACCCAGTACTTC.

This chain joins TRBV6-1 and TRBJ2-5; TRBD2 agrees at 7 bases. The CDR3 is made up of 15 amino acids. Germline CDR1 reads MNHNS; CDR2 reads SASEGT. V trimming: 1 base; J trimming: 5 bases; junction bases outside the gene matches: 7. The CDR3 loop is CASSEGRGTGETQYF. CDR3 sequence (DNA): TGTGCCAGCAGTGAAGGGCGGGGGACTGGGGAGACCCAGTACTTC.

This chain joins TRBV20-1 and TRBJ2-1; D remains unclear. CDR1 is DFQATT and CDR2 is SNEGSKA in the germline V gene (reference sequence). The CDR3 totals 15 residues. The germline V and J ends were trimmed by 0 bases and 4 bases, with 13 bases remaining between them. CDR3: CSARDETGSYNEQFF. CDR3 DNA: TGCAGTGCTAGAGATGAAACGGGCTCGTACAATGAGCAGTTCTTC.

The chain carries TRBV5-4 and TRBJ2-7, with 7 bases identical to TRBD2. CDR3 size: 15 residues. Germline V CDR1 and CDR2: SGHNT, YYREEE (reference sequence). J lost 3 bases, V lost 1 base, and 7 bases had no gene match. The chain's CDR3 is CASSLSLGGNYEQYF. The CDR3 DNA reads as TGTGCCAGCAGCTTGAGCCTGGGAGGGAACTACGAGCAGTACTTC. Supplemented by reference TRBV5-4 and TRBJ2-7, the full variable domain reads ETGVTQSPTHLIKTRGQQVTLRCSSQSGHNTVSWYQQALGQGPQFIFQYYREEENGRGNFPPRFSGLQFPNYSSELNVNALELDDSALYLCASSLSLGGNYEQYFGPGTRLTVT.

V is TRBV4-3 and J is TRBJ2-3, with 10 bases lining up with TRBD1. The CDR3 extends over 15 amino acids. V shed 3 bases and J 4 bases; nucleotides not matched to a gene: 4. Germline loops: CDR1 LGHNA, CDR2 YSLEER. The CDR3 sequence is CASSQTGGWADTQYF. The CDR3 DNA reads TGCGCCAGCAGCCAGACAGGGGGCTGGGCAGATACGCAGTATTTT.